The TCR beta chain under discussion was sequenced for a study of human T cells and chemical hapten exposure. Study at large: DPC at 2% was the sensitizing agent, placed on roughly 2 cm by roughly 2 cm of upper inner arm skin.

This clonotype was recorded at least ten times. Its antigen is unknown. TCRdb called the RACE reads again in MiXCR, with one record for every CDR3 protein. The table records about 380,000 distinct CDR3 sequences, less than 6.5% of them present only once. The trim removed 4 bases at V and 2 bases at J, leaving 6 bases unmatched. CDR3 length equals 15 residues. Germline values: CDR1 LGHNA, CDR2 YNFKEQ. Findings and caveats of the study: Patch test score was positively correlated with the counts of TCRs that had expanded at PT1.

Sample time point: pre-sensitization, week 0. Treatment: therapeutic diphenylcyclopropenone sensitization with weekly scalp DPC. Total RNA extraction was carried out from unfractionated whole blood. This clonotype originated in a woman between 45 and 65 years old with alopecia areata. Some clones in this sample may be carry-over from other donors' samples. The V gene is TRBV4-2, the J gene TRBJ1-2; TRBD1 agrees at 8 bases. Sample: whole blood, taken in connection with sensitization to the hapten diphenylcyclopropenone (DPC). Here the CDR3 reads CASSRPGQGNYGYTF. CDR3 DNA sequence: TGTGCCAGCAGCCGTCCCGGACAGGGAAACTATGGCTACACCTTC.